This T cell receptor (beta chain) derives from a study of identical twins. The V segment lost 4 bases and the J segment 4 bases; nucleotides outside the gene matches: 5. This CDR3 is 14 amino acids long. In germline, CDR1 is DFQATT, CDR2 SNEGSKA (reference sequence). TCRdb passed the 5' RACE reads through MiXCR, listing each CDR3 protein once. The sample carries 500,000 to 600,000 distinct CDR3 sequences, 20% to 25% recorded once. This clonotype has just a few counts. These same data were also listed under a study on T cells expressing NK-cell markers. That source adds: The study sequenced eight donors, seven HCMV-seropositive and one seronegative. The leading position in the CD3+CD56-NKG2C+ fraction of several donors also went to these clonotypes.

The clonotype comes from a woman between 18 and 29 years old in good health. This chain joins TRBV20-1 and TRBJ2-1, with 9 positions matching TRBD2. Sequencing input: CD4+ T cells sorted from blood. The CDR3, as DNA: TGCAGTGCTATAAGCGGGGGGCAATACAATGAGCAGTTCTTC. This encodes CSAISGGQYNEQFF.